This TCR beta chain was recorded in a study of blood T cells in healthy people across ages. In the study overall: About one barcoded TCR beta cDNA was captured per two T cells.

This CDR3 comprises 15 residues. This clonotype was seen a handful of times. Sequence at one end of the junction differs from germline and may be a read error. It was with a sample-barcoded 5' primer and a J-beta primer mix that a second PCR of roughly 7 to 12 cycles was run. A single record per CDR3 protein comes from TCRdb applying MiXCR to the 5' RACE reads. The repertoire holds 800,000 to 950,000 distinct CDR3 sequences, with about 29% as singletons. Separately, the same data were catalogued under a study of T cells of mothers and their children. In that study: No persistent microchimeric T cell clones were detected.

This TCR was sampled from a woman aged 40 to 55 in good health. Sequenced input: blood. The chain couples TRBV12-3 or TRBV12-4 to TRBJ2-3; D gene uncertain. DNA for the CDR3: TGTGCCAGCAGTTTAGTGTTGGTGAGCACAGATGCGCAGTATTTT. This codes for CASSLVLVSTDAQYF.